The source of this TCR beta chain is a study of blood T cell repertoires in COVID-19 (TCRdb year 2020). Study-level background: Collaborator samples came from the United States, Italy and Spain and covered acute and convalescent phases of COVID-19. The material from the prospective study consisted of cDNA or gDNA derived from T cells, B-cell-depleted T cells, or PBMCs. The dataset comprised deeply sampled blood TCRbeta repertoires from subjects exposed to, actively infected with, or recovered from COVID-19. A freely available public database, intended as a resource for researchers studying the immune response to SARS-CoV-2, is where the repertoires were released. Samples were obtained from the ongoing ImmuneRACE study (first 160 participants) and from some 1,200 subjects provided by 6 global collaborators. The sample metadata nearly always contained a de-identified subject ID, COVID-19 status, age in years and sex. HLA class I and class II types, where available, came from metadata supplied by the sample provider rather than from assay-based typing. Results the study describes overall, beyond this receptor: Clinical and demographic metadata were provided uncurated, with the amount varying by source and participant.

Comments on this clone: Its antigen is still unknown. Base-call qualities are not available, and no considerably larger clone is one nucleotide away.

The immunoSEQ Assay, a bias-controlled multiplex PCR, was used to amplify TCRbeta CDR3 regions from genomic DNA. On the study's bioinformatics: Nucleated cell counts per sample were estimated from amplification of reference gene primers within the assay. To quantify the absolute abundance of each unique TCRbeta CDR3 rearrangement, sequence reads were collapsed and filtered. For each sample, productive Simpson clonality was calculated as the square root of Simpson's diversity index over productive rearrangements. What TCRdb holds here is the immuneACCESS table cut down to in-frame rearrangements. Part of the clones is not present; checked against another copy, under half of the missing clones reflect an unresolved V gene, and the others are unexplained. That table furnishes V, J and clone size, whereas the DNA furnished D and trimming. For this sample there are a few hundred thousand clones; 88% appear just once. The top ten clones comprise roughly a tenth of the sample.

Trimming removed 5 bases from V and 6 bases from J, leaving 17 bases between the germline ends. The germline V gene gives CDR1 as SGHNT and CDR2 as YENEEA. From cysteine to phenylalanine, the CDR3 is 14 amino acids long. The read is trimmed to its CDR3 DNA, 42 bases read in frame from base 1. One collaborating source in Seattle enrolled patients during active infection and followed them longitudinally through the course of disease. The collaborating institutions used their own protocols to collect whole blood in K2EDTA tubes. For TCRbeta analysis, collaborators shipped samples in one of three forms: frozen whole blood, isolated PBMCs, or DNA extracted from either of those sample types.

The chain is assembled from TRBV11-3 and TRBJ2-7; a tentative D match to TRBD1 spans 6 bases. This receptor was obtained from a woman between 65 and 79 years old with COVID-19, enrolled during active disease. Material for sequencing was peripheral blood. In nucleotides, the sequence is TGTGCCAGCAGCCTCCAGACAGGATTTTCCGAGCAGTACTTC. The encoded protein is CASSLQTGFSEQYF.